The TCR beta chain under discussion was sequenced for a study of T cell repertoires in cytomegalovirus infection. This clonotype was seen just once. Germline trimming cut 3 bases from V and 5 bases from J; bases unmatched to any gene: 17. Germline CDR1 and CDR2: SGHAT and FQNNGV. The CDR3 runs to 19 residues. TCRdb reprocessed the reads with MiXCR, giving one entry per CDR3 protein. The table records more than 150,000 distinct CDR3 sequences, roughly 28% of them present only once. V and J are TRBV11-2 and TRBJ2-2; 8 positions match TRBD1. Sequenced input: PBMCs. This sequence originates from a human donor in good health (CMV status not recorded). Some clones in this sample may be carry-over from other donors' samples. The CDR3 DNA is TGTGCCAGCAGCTTCGGGACGGGACAGGAGCCCCTTTGGACCGGGGAGCTGTTTTTT. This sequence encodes CASSFGTGQEPLWTGELFF.